This section outlines one T cell receptor beta chain sequence together with its context. The antigen remains unidentified. This entry is derived from a study of T-cell memory formation after mild COVID-19. General study findings and limits: Contracting clones localized mainly to CM and EM when CD4+ and mainly to EMRA when CD8+.

In germline, CDR1 is MNHEY, CDR2 SMNVEV (reference sequence). This CDR3 is built from 13 residues. V lost 5 bases and J 7 bases, leaving 9 bases between the germline ends. TCRdb used MiXCR to reprocess the 5' RACE reads, holding one entry per CDR3 protein. The sample carries about 200,000 distinct CDR3 sequences, approximately 10% recorded once. This chain uses TRBV27 with TRBJ1-6; D ambiguous. The source is a man aged 18 to 30 who had mild COVID-19 (a few samples of this study predate the infection). Cell type and time point are not known. Sequencing was done on a sample of PBMCs or a T cell subset sorted from them (not recorded which). The CDR3 is CASSRQRNSPLHF. The DNA for the CDR3 is TGTGCCAGCAGTCGTCAGAGGAATTCACCCCTCCACTTT.